This T cell receptor beta chain was retrieved from a study of blood T cell repertoires in COVID-19. For the study at large: Both acute and convalescent COVID-19 samples were obtained from the United States, Italy and Spain. Nucleic acid was either cDNA or gDNA, and it came from T cells, B-cell-depleted T cells, or PBMCs.

Per the germline V gene, CDR1 is SGHTA and CDR2 is FQGNSA. Trimming took 5 bases from V and 5 from J; bases not matched to a gene: 5. The CDR3 is 13 residues long. TCRdb's table, derived via immunoSEQ multiplex PCR, lists solely in-frame clones and lacks some. This sample has 190,000 or so clones, with 80% to 85% found just once. The V and J genes are TRBV7-2 and TRBJ2-5; 7 nucleotides match TRBD1. The specimen was peripheral blood. The TCR originated in a woman over 75 with COVID-19, enrolled during active disease. The CDR3: CASSLVQGETQYF. CDR3 coding DNA: TGTGCCAGCAGCCTTGTACAGGGGGAGACCCAGTACTTC.